These T cell receptor beta chains were read from a single sample in a study of T cells in Graves' hyperthyroidism and ophthalmopathy. TCRdb re-called the multiplex PCR reads with MiXCR, one entry per CDR3 protein. The sample includes roughly 740,000 distinct CDR3 sequences, roughly 15% of them seen just once. Sequencing was performed on blood. The receptor source for this set is a man aged 18 to 29 with Graves' hyperthyroidism. Each CDR3 is given with its conserved first and last residue. The order of the fields is V gene, J gene, clone size, D gene, CDR3 length, CDR3 protein, CDR3 DNA. D genes are given only for firm matches. Clone size is not always given. Where it is, it says once, few, many or a class for expanded clones.

TRBV28	TRBJ1-1	few	NA	13	CASSLNRVYEAFF	TGTGCCAGCAGTTTGAACAGGGTTTATGAAGCTTTCTTT
TRBV7-2	TRBJ1-5	NA	NA	15	CASTDLPGDSRPQHF	TGTGCCAGCACCGACTTGCCAGGGGACTCACGGCCCCAGCATTTT
TRBV20-1	TRBJ2-7	NA	NA	17	CSARDRRGGGLRYEQYF	TGCAGTGCTAGAGATAGGAGGGGGGGGGGGCTCAGGTACGAGCAGTACTTC
TRBV12-3/TRBV12-4	TRBJ2-1	few	TRBD2	15	CASSFGRGGRNEQFF	TGTGCCAGCAGTTTCGGGCGGGGCGGGAGGAATGAGCAGTTCTTC
TRBV7-2	TRBJ2-7	NA	TRBD2	14	CASSPSGSPAEQYF	TGTGCCAGCAGCCCTAGCGGATCCCCGGCCGAGCAGTACTTC
TRBV2	TRBJ1-2	many	NA	15	CASSAALPGNYGYTF	TGTGCCAGCAGTGCGGCCCTTCCGGGAAACTATGGCTACACCTTC
TRBV9	TRBJ2-2	once	NA	13	CASSVEPAGELFF	TGTGCCAGCAGCGTAGAACCGGCCGGGGAGCTGTTTTTT
TRBV9	TRBJ2-3	NA	NA	14	CASSASGGGDTQYF	TGTGCCAGCAGCGCCTCCGGTGGGGGGGATACGCAGTATTTT
TRBV11-3	TRBJ2-1	NA	NA	14	CASSWGGTGDEQFF	TGTGCCAGCAGCTGGGGTGGCACTGGGGATGAGCAGTTCTTC
TRBV11-1	TRBJ2-1	few	TRBD2	13	CASSSWTSGRKFF	TGTGCCAGCAGCTCCTGGACTAGCGGGAGAAAGTTCTTC
TRBV28	TRBJ1-1	many	NA	16	CASSRDTGRFPTEAFF	TGTGCCAGCAGCCGCGATACAGGGAGGTTTCCCACTGAAGCTTTCTTT
TRBV28	TRBJ2-7	many	TRBD2	16	CASSPIGTSGRGEQYF	TGTGCCAGCAGTCCGATCGGGACTAGCGGGAGGGGGGAGCAGTACTTC
TRBV5-1	TRBJ2-2	NA	NA	14	CASSFIVNTGELFF	TGTGCCAGCAGCTTTATAGTGAACACCGGGGAGCTGTTTTTT
TRBV7-6	TRBJ1-4	many	NA	16	CASSLAAGGINEKLFF	TGTGCCAGCAGCTTAGCAGCCGGCGGGATTAATGAAAAACTGTTTTTT
TRBV6-5	TRBJ2-3	few	TRBD2	16	CASSLSGLAGTDTQYF	TGTGCCAGCAGCCTATCAGGACTAGCGGGCACAGATACGCAGTATTTT
TRBV18	TRBJ1-1	NA	TRBD1	13	CASSSGQDPRIFF	TGTGCCAGCTCAAGTGGACAGGACCCTAGAATATTCTTT
TRBV20-1	TRBJ1-1	NA	NA	14	CSAIGASGGTEAFF	TGCAGTGCTATTGGAGCCTCGGGGGGCACTGAAGCTTTCTTT
TRBV12-3/TRBV12-4	TRBJ2-1	NA	TRBD2	16	CASSLETSGRNGEQFF	TGTGCCAGCAGTTTAGAGACTAGCGGGAGAAACGGTGAGCAGTTCTTC
TRBV27	TRBJ2-1	many	NA	14	CASKRDLAYNEQFF	TGTGCCAGCAAACGGGACTTAGCTTACAATGAGCAGTTCTTC
TRBV11-2	TRBJ2-1	many	NA	16	CASSLVRGSRRDEQFF	TGTGCCAGCAGCTTAGTTCGAGGGTCGCGGAGGGATGAGCAGTTCTTC
TRBV5-1	TRBJ2-7	many	TRBD2	14	CASRTSGMAYEQYF	TGCGCCAGCAGGACTAGCGGGATGGCCTACGAGCAGTACTTC
TRBV2	TRBJ1-5	NA	NA	15	CASRSDSSLSEPQHF	TGTGCCAGCAGATCCGACAGTTCCCTATCAGAGCCCCAGCATTTT
TRBV7-7	TRBJ2-2	few	NA	16	CASSPRLGSNTGELFF	TGTGCCAGCAGCCCTAGACTGGGAAGCAACACCGGGGAGCTGTTTTTT
TRBV4-3	TRBJ2-7	few	NA	14	CASSQDGTWGEQYF	TGCGCCAGCAGCCAAGATGGGACGTGGGGCGAGCAGTACTTC
TRBV30	TRBJ2-6	NA	TRBD1	16	CAWTDRVLSGANVLTF	TGTGCCTGGACGGACAGGGTGTTATCTGGGGCCAACGTCCTGACTTTC
TRBV5-1	TRBJ2-3	NA	NA	15	CASSGVGRSTDTQYF	TGCGCCAGCAGCGGGGTGGGGCGGAGCACAGATACGCAGTATTTT
TRBV20-1	TRBJ1-1	many	NA	11	CSALPGLEAFF	TGCAGTGCCCTCCCCGGTCTGGAAGCTTTCTTT
TRBV7-2	TRBJ1-1	NA	NA	16	CASSLVAGRKNTEAFF	TGTGCCAGCAGCTTAGTGGCGGGGCGGAAGAACACTGAAGCTTTCTTT
TRBV2	TRBJ1-1	many	NA	10	CASSGNEAFF	TGTGCCAGCAGTGGTAATGAAGCTTTCTTT
TRBV15	TRBJ1-3	many	NA	15	CATSRDRTAGNTIYF	TGTGCCACCAGCAGAGATCGTACAGCCGGAAACACCATATATTTT
TRBV25-1	TRBJ2-7	many	NA	15	CASSDVLAHTYEQYF	TGTGCCAGCAGTGATGTGCTAGCGCATACCTACGAGCAGTACTTC
TRBV5-6	TRBJ1-2	NA	NA	14	CASSLWDGNYGYTF	TGTGCCAGCAGCTTGTGGGACGGTAACTATGGCTACACCTTC
TRBV12-3/TRBV12-4	TRBJ2-7	many	TRBD1	13	CASSWDRGGEQYF	TGTGCCAGCAGCTGGGACAGGGGGGGCGAGCAGTACTTC
TRBV19	TRBJ2-7	few	TRBD2	16	CASSMVAGGLSYEQYF	TGTGCCAGTAGTATGGTAGCGGGAGGTCTAAGCTACGAGCAGTACTTC
TRBV28	TRBJ2-7	few	TRBD1	15	CASSDRDRGLYEQYF	TGTGCCAGCAGTGACCGGGACAGGGGGCTTTACGAGCAGTACTTC